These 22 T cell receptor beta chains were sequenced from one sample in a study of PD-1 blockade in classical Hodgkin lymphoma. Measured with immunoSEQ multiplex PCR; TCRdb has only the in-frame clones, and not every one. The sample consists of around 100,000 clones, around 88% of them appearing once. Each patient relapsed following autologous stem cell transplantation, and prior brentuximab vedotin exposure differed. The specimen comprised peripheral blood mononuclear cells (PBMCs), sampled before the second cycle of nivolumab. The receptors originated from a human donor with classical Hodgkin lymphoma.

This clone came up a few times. The CDR3 here is CAWRDRGNTEAFF. In DNA, the CDR3 is TGTGCCTGGCGGGACAGGGGGAACACTGAAGCTTTCTTT. The V gene is TRBV30, the J gene TRBJ1-1; 10 positions match TRBD1. CDR1 is GTSNPN and CDR2 is SVGIG in the germline V gene (reference sequence). Trimming removed 5 bases from V and 1 base from J; junction bases left unmatched: 1. The CDR3 runs 13 residues.

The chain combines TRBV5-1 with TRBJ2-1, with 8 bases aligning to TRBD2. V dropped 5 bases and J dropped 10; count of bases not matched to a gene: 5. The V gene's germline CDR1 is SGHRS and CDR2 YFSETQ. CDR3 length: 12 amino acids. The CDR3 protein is CASRFERGEQFF. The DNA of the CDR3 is TGCGCCAGCAGGTTCGAGCGGGGGGAGCAGTTCTTC. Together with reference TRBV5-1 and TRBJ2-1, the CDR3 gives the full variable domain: KAGVTQTPRYLIKTRGQQVTLSCSPISGHRSVSWYQQTPGQGLQFLFEYFSETQRNKGNFPGRFSGRQFSNSRSEMNVSTLELGDSALYLCASRFERGEQFFGPGTRLTVL.

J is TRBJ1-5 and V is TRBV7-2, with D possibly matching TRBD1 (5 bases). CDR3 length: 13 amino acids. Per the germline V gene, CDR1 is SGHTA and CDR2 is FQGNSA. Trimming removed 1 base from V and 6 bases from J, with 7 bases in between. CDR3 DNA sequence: TGTGCCAGCAGCTTAGGAGGGACTCAGCCCCAGCATTTT. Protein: CASSLGGTQPQHF.

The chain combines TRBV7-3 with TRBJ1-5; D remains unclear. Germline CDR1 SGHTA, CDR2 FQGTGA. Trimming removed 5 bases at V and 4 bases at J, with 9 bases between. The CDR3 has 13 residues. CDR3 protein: CASSLDRNQPQHF. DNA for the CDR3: TGTGCCAGCAGCCTGGACCGTAATCAGCCCCAGCATTTT.

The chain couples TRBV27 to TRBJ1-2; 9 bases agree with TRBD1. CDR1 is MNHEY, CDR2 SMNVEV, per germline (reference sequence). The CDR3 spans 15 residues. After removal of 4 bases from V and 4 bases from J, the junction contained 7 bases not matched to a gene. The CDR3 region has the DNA TGTGCCAGCAGTTCCTTCCACAGGGGGCTCTATGGCTACACCTTC. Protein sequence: CASSSFHRGLYGYTF.

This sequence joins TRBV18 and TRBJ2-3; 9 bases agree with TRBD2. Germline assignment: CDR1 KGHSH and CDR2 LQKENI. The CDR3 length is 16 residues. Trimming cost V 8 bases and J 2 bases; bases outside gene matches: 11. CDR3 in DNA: TGTGCCAGCCGATTAATGCTAGCGGGGTACACAGATACGCAGTATTTT. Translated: CASRLMLAGYTDTQYF.

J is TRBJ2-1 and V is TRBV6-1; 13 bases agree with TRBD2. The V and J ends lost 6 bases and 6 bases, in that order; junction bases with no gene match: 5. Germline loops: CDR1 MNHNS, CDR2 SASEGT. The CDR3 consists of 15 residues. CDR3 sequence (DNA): TGTGCCAGCAGGGCGACTAGCGGGGGGTCCAATGAGCAGTTCTTC. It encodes CASRATSGGSNEQFF.

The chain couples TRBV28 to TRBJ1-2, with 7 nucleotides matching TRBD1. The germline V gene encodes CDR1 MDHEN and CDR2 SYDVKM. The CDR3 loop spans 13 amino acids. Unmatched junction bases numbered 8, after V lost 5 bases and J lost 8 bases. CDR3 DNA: TGTGCCAGCAGTCACCGACAGGGTTGGGGCTACACCTTC. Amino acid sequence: CASSHRQGWGYTF.

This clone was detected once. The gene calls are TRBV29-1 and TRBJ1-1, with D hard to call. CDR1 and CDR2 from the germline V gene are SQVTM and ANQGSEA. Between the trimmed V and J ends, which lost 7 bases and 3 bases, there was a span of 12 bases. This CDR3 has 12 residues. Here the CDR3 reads CSGRPGHTEAFF. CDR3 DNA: TGCAGCGGGCGACCGGGCCACACTGAAGCTTTCTTT.

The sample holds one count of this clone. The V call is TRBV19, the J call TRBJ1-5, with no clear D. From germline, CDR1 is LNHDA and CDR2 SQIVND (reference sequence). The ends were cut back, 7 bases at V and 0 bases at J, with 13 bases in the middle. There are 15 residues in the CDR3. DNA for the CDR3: TGTGCCAGTACCCAATACGCTTATAGCAATCAGCCCCAGCATTTT. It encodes CASTQYAYSNQPQHF.

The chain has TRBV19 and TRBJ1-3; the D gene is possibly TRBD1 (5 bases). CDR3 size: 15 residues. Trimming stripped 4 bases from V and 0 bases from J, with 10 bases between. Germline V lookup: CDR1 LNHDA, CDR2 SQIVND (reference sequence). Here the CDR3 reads CASSTDTSSGNTIYF. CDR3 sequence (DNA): TGTGCCAGTAGTACGGACACAAGCTCTGGAAACACCATATATTTT.

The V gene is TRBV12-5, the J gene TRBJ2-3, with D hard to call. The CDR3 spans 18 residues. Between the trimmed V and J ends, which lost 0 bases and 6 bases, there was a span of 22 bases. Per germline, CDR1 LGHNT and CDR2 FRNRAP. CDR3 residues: CASGLVLLRQPSPDTQYF. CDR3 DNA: TGTGCTAGTGGTTTGGTACTACTTCGGCAGCCCTCCCCGGATACGCAGTATTTT.

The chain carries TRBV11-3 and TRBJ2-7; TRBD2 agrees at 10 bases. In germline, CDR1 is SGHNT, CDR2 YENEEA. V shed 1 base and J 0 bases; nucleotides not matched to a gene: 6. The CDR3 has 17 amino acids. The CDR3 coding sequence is TGTGCCAGCAGCTTAGGGCTAGCGGGGGAAAGCTCCTACGAGCAGTACTTC. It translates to CASSLGLAGESSYEQYF.

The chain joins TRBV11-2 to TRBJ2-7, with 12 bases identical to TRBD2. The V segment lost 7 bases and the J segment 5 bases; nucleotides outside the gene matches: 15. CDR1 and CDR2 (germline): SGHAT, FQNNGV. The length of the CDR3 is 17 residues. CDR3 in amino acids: CASNPALAGGFPHEQYF. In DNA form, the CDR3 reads TGTGCCAGCAACCCGGCTCTAGCGGGGGGGTTTCCCCACGAGCAGTACTTC.

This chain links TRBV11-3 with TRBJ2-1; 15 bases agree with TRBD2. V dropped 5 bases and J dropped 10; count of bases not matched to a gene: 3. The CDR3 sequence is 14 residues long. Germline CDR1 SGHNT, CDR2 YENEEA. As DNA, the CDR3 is TGTGCCAGCAGCCGGACTAGCGGGGGGGCCGAGCAGTTCTTC. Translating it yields CASSRTSGGAEQFF.

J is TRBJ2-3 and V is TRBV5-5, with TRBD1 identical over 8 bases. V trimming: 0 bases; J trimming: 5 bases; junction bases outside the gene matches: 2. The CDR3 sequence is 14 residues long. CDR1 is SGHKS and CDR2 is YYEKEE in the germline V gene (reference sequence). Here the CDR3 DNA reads TGTGCCAGCAGCTTGGGACAGGGGATAGATACGCAGTATTTT. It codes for CASSLGQGIDTQYF.

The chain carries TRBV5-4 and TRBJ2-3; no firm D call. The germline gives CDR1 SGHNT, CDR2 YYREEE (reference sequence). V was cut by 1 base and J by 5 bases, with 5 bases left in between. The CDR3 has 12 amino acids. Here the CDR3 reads CASSLLKDTQYF. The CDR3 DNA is TGTGCCAGCAGCTTGTTGAAAGATACGCAGTATTTT.

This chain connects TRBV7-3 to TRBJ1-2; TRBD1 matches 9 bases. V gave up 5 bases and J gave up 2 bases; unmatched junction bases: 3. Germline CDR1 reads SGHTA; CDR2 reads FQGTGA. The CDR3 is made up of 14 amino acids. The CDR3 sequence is CASSQTGGNYGYTF. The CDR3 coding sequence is TGTGCCAGCAGCCAGACAGGGGGAAACTATGGCTACACCTTC. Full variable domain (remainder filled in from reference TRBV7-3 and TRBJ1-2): GAGVSQTPSNKVTEKGKYVELRCDPISGHTALYWYRQSLGQGPEFLIYFQGTGAADDSGLPNDRFFAVRPEGSVSTLKIQRTERGDSAVYLCASSQTGGNYGYTFGSGTRLTVV.

CDR3 sequence (DNA): TGTGCCATCAGTGAGGGGAATGGGGCCAACGTCCTGACTTTC. This sequence encodes CAISEGNGANVLTF. The genes are TRBV10-3 and TRBJ2-6; D call uncertain. CDR3 length: 14 amino acids. V dropped 2 bases and J dropped 3 bases, with 5 bases sitting between them. Germline CDR1 ENHRY, CDR2 SYGVKD.

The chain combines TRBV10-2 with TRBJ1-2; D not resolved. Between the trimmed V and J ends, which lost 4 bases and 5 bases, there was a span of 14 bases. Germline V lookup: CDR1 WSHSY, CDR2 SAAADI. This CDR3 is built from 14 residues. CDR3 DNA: TGCGCCAGCAGTGTAGAAAAACTCTCTTATGGCTACACCTTC. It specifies CASSVEKLSYGYTF.

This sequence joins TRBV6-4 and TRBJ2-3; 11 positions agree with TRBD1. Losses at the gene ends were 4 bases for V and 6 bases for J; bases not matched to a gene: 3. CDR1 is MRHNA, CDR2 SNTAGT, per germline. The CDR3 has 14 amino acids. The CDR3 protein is CASSGTGGRDTQYF. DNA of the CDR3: TGTGCCAGCAGTGGGACAGGGGGCCGGGATACGCAGTATTTT.

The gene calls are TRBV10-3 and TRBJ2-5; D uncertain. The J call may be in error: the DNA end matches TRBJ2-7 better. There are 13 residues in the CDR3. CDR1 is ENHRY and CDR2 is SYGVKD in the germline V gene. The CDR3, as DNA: TGTGCCATCAGTGATCCAGATTACTACGAGCAGTACTTC. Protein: CAISDPDYYEQYF.